These T cell receptor beta chains were read from a single sample in a study of human T cells and chemical hapten exposure. TCRdb re-derived calls from the RACE reads in MiXCR, one entry per CDR3 protein. This sample carries about 140,000 distinct CDR3 sequences, about an eighth of them seen once, and the ten largest clones take around 1.4%. Sample: whole blood, taken in connection with sensitization to the hapten diphenylcyclopropenone (DPC). Receptor source: a woman aged 45-65 years with alopecia areata. Some clones in this sample may be carry-over from other donors' samples. The CDR3 runs from the conserved cysteine through the conserved F or W. Each record gives: J gene, clone size, D gene, V gene, CDR3 DNA, CDR3 protein. D genes are given only for firm matches. Size values are once, few and many counts, or a class for expanded clones, and some rows have none.

J gene: TRBJ1-2
clone size: many
D gene: -
V gene: TRBV10-3
CDR3 DNA: TGTGCCATCAGTGAGATGGGTTATGGCTACACCTTC
CDR3 protein: CAISEMGYGYTF

J gene: TRBJ2-7
clone size: few
D gene: TRBD2
V gene: TRBV20-1
CDR3 DNA: TGCAGTGCTAGAGAGGGTAGCGGGGCAGCCTACGAGCAGTACTTC
CDR3 protein: CSAREGSGAAYEQYF

J gene: TRBJ2-5
clone size: -
D gene: TRBD2
V gene: TRBV6-2/TRBV6-3
CDR3 DNA: TGTGCCAGCAGTGCGGGCAAACTAGCGGGAGGGATCCAAGAGACCCAGTACTTC
CDR3 protein: CASSAGKLAGGIQETQYF

J gene: TRBJ1-4
clone size: -
D gene: -
V gene: TRBV6-5
CDR3 DNA: TGTGCCACCCGATCGGGGGCATCTTATGAAAAACTGTTTTTT
CDR3 protein: CATRSGASYEKLFF

J gene: TRBJ1-1
clone size: many
D gene: -
V gene: TRBV18
CDR3 DNA: TGTGCCAGCTCACCTTCCGAGGACACTGAAGCTTTCTTT
CDR3 protein: CASSPSEDTEAFF

J gene: TRBJ2-1
clone size: many
D gene: -
V gene: TRBV6-2/TRBV6-3
CDR3 DNA: TGTGCCAGCAGTAACCTCGAGGGACTGGCTTACAATGAGCAGTTCTTC
CDR3 protein: CASSNLEGLAYNEQFF

J gene: TRBJ2-2
clone size: -
D gene: TRBD2
V gene: TRBV5-4
CDR3 DNA: TGTGCCAGCAGCTTGGCCAGCGGGAGTAGTACCGGGGAGCTGTTTTTT
CDR3 protein: CASSLASGSSTGELFF

J gene: TRBJ2-1
clone size: few
D gene: TRBD2
V gene: TRBV24-1
CDR3 DNA: TGTGCCACCAGTGGGGCGGACAGCCTAGCGGGTGATGAGCAGTTCTTC
CDR3 protein: CATSGADSLAGDEQFF

J gene: TRBJ2-2
clone size: few
D gene: -
V gene: TRBV7-2
CDR3 DNA: TGTGCCAGCAGCTTAGCGCCCAGGGGCGCCGGGGAGCTGTTTTTT
CDR3 protein: CASSLAPRGAGELFF

J gene: TRBJ2-1
clone size: many
D gene: TRBD1
V gene: TRBV29-1
CDR3 DNA: TGCAGCGTCGCGGGACAGGGGACCTACAATGAGCAGTTCTTC
CDR3 protein: CSVAGQGTYNEQFF

J gene: TRBJ2-7
clone size: -
D gene: -
V gene: TRBV5-4
CDR3 DNA: TGTGCCAGCAGCCTTCAATCCCGACAGGAGCAGTACTTC
CDR3 protein: CASSLQSRQEQYF

J gene: TRBJ2-1
clone size: -
D gene: -
V gene: TRBV6-7
CDR3 DNA: TGTGCCAGCAGTTACTCGAGGACCACCTACAATGAGCAGTTCTTC
CDR3 protein: CASSYSRTTYNEQFF

J gene: TRBJ2-7
clone size: -
D gene: -
V gene: TRBV6-1
CDR3 DNA: TGTGCCAGCAGTATATACTACGAGCAGTACTTC
CDR3 protein: CASSIYYEQYF

J gene: TRBJ1-5
clone size: many
D gene: TRBD1
V gene: TRBV3-1
CDR3 DNA: TGTGCCAGCAGCCTAGACAGGGCGAATCAGCCCCAGCATTTT
CDR3 protein: CASSLDRANQPQHF

J gene: TRBJ1-2
clone size: many
D gene: -
V gene: TRBV5-1
CDR3 DNA: TGCGCCAGCAGCCTAGAACCCCTTACAACCTATGGCTACACCTTC
CDR3 protein: CASSLEPLTTYGYTF

J gene: TRBJ1-2
clone size: -
D gene: -
V gene: TRBV10-3
CDR3 DNA: TGTGCCATCAGTGAGTCCGGGGAGGACTATGGCTACACCTTC
CDR3 protein: CAISESGEDYGYTF

J gene: TRBJ2-1
clone size: many
D gene: TRBD2
V gene: TRBV11-3
CDR3 DNA: TGTGCCAGCAGCATAGGCGGCGGGAGTGGAGATGAGCAGTTCTTC
CDR3 protein: CASSIGGGSGDEQFF

J gene: TRBJ2-3
clone size: -
D gene: TRBD2
V gene: TRBV29-1
CDR3 DNA: TGCAGCGGGGGACTAGCGGGAACAGATACGCAGTATTTT
CDR3 protein: CSGGLAGTDTQYF

J gene: TRBJ1-2
clone size: -
D gene: TRBD1
V gene: TRBV12-3/TRBV12-4
CDR3 DNA: TGTGCCAGCAGGACCGGGACAGAAAACGGCTACACCTTC
CDR3 protein: CASRTGTENGYTF

J gene: TRBJ2-1
clone size: few
D gene: TRBD2
V gene: TRBV7-9
CDR3 DNA: TGTGCCAGCAGCTTATCCGTAGCGGGAGAGGCTGAGCAGTTCTTC
CDR3 protein: CASSLSVAGEAEQFF

J gene: TRBJ1-2
clone size: few
D gene: TRBD1
V gene: TRBV27
CDR3 DNA: TGTGCCAGCAGTAAAAGGGACAGCTCCTTCTATGGCTACACCTTC
CDR3 protein: CASSKRDSSFYGYTF

J gene: TRBJ2-1
clone size: -
D gene: -
V gene: TRBV7-8
CDR3 DNA: TGTGCCAGCAGCCCACTTCCGAATTCGGGGGTTTCTAATGAGCAGTTCTTC
CDR3 protein: CASSPLPNSGVSNEQFF

J gene: TRBJ2-1
clone size: -
D gene: TRBD2
V gene: TRBV2
CDR3 DNA: TGTGCCAGCAGATCTAGCGGGAAGGTTGAGCAGTTCTTC
CDR3 protein: CASRSSGKVEQFF

J gene: TRBJ2-3
clone size: few
D gene: -
V gene: TRBV6-2/TRBV6-3
CDR3 DNA: TGTGCCAGCAGTTCCCTAGGCCGGCCTGATACGCAGTATTTT
CDR3 protein: CASSSLGRPDTQYF

J gene: TRBJ2-1
clone size: many
D gene: -
V gene: TRBV7-9
CDR3 DNA: TGTGCCAGCAGCCCCCCCGGCACTATCTACAATGAGCAGTTCTTC
CDR3 protein: CASSPPGTIYNEQFF

J gene: TRBJ1-1
clone size: few
D gene: -
V gene: TRBV5-1
CDR3 DNA: TGCGCCAGCAAAGGGGGGCTGGGAAACACTGAAGCTTTCTTT
CDR3 protein: CASKGGLGNTEAFF

J gene: TRBJ2-3
clone size: few
D gene: TRBD2
V gene: TRBV2
CDR3 DNA: TGTGCCAGCAGTGAACTCGGGACTAGCGGGGGGAGCACAGATACGCAGTATTTT
CDR3 protein: CASSELGTSGGSTDTQYF

J gene: TRBJ2-5
clone size: -
D gene: -
V gene: TRBV15
CDR3 DNA: TGTGCCACCAGCAGAGGGTTAGAAAAGACCCAGTACTTC
CDR3 protein: CATSRGLEKTQYF

J gene: TRBJ2-5
clone size: -
D gene: -
V gene: TRBV3-1
CDR3 DNA: TGTGCCAGCAGCCCCGGACTCCGACTAGGGTCGGAGACCCAGTACTTC
CDR3 protein: CASSPGLRLGSETQYF

J gene: TRBJ1-1
clone size: -
D gene: -
V gene: TRBV29-1
CDR3 DNA: TGCAGCGGGAGGGACACTGAAGCTTTCTTT
CDR3 protein: CSGRDTEAFF

J gene: TRBJ2-4
clone size: many
D gene: -
V gene: TRBV20-1
CDR3 DNA: TGCAGTGCTACAGGGGATTCGAACATTCAGTACTTC
CDR3 protein: CSATGDSNIQYF

J gene: TRBJ2-2
clone size: -
D gene: TRBD2
V gene: TRBV7-6
CDR3 DNA: TGTGCCAGCAGCTTAGAAGCTAGCGGAACTTCCGGGGAGCTGTTTTTT
CDR3 protein: CASSLEASGTSGELFF

J gene: TRBJ2-4
clone size: few
D gene: -
V gene: TRBV7-9
CDR3 DNA: TGTGCCAGCAGCTTCGGGGAGCTGCTAGCCAAAAACATTCAGTACTTC
CDR3 protein: CASSFGELLAKNIQYF

J gene: TRBJ1-2
clone size: few
D gene: -
V gene: TRBV27
CDR3 DNA: TGTGCCACTACGCCAGGAGACAAACTATCGGATGGCTACACCTTC
CDR3 protein: CATTPGDKLSDGYTF

J gene: TRBJ2-5
clone size: -
D gene: -
V gene: TRBV7-2
CDR3 DNA: TGTGCCAGCAGCTTCCGCCGGACAGCTCAAGAGACCCAGTACTTC
CDR3 protein: CASSFRRTAQETQYF

J gene: TRBJ2-7
clone size: few
D gene: -
V gene: TRBV9
CDR3 DNA: TGTGCCAGCAGCGTAGATCCCAGCTCCTACGAGCAGTACTTC
CDR3 protein: CASSVDPSSYEQYF

J gene: TRBJ2-7
clone size: few
D gene: TRBD2
V gene: TRBV6-9
CDR3 DNA: TGTGCCAGCAGTTATGAAGCCCACATGGGACTAGCGAACGAGCAGTACTTC
CDR3 protein: CASSYEAHMGLANEQYF

J gene: TRBJ2-1
clone size: many
D gene: TRBD2
V gene: TRBV12-5
CDR3 DNA: TGTGCTAGTGGGTGGGGACTAGCGGGAGTCTACAATGAGCAGTTCTTC
CDR3 protein: CASGWGLAGVYNEQFF

J gene: TRBJ2-4
clone size: -
D gene: TRBD1
V gene: TRBV15
CDR3 DNA: TGTGCCACCAGCAGAGATCACAGGGGAGACATTCAGTACTTC
CDR3 protein: CATSRDHRGDIQYF

J gene: TRBJ1-4
clone size: -
D gene: -
V gene: TRBV20-1
CDR3 DNA: TGCAGTGCTAGTATTGGACCGCGATCTCATAATGAAAAACTGTTTTTT
CDR3 protein: CSASIGPRSHNEKLFF

J gene: TRBJ2-7
clone size: few
D gene: TRBD2
V gene: TRBV5-4
CDR3 DNA: TGTGCCAGCAGCCACGGACTAGGACGCTCCCAAGGTGACGAGCAGTACTTC
CDR3 protein: CASSHGLGRSQGDEQYF

J gene: TRBJ1-1
clone size: few
D gene: -
V gene: TRBV4-2
CDR3 DNA: TGTGCCAGCCGAGATCTCAACCCGAACACTGAAGCTTTCTTT
CDR3 protein: CASRDLNPNTEAFF

J gene: TRBJ1-3
clone size: -
D gene: -
V gene: TRBV29-1
CDR3 DNA: TGCAGCGTCCTTCTGGGAAACACCATATATTTT
CDR3 protein: CSVLLGNTIYF

J gene: TRBJ2-7
clone size: -
D gene: -
V gene: TRBV29-1
CDR3 DNA: TGCAGCGTTGAGCAGGGGCCCTACGAGCAGTACTTC
CDR3 protein: CSVEQGPYEQYF

J gene: TRBJ2-2
clone size: many
D gene: TRBD2
V gene: TRBV9
CDR3 DNA: TGTGCCAGCAGCGTAGCGGCCCTAGCGGGAGGAGTCGCCGGGGAGCTGTTTTTT
CDR3 protein: CASSVAALAGGVAGELFF

J gene: TRBJ1-5
clone size: -
D gene: -
V gene: TRBV27
CDR3 DNA: TGTGCCAGCAGTTTAGGAGGGTGGGAAAAGCTCCAGCATTTT
CDR3 protein: CASSLGGWEKLQHF

J gene: TRBJ2-1
clone size: -
D gene: -
V gene: TRBV9
CDR3 DNA: TGTGCCAGCAGCGTAGGAGCGGCGTCCTACAATGAGCAGTTCTTC
CDR3 protein: CASSVGAASYNEQFF

J gene: TRBJ1-2
clone size: -
D gene: -
V gene: TRBV7-6
CDR3 DNA: TGTGCCAGCAGCCTCGACCGAACAGCGAGATATGGCTACACCTTC
CDR3 protein: CASSLDRTARYGYTF

J gene: TRBJ2-3
clone size: few
D gene: -
V gene: TRBV10-3
CDR3 DNA: TGTGCCATCAGCGGAGGGTACAGGGCGCCAGATACGCAGTATTTT
CDR3 protein: CAISGGYRAPDTQYF

J gene: TRBJ2-1
clone size: -
D gene: TRBD2
V gene: TRBV20-1
CDR3 DNA: TGCAGTGCTCCGGGACTAGCGGGAAACAATGAGCAGTTCTTC
CDR3 protein: CSAPGLAGNNEQFF

J gene: TRBJ2-3
clone size: many
D gene: -
V gene: TRBV20-1
CDR3 DNA: TGCAGTGCCACGACTGAGCTCGATACGCAGTATTTT
CDR3 protein: CSATTELDTQYF

J gene: TRBJ1-2
clone size: -
D gene: TRBD1
V gene: TRBV28
CDR3 DNA: TGTGCCAGCATCCCCGCCCGGACAGGCTATGGCTACACCTTC
CDR3 protein: CASIPARTGYGYTF

J gene: TRBJ1-1
clone size: few
D gene: -
V gene: TRBV18
CDR3 DNA: TGTGCCAGCTCACCGTCCAGAGTTGAAGCTTTCTTT
CDR3 protein: CASSPSRVEAFF

J gene: TRBJ1-1
clone size: many
D gene: -
V gene: TRBV29-1
CDR3 DNA: TGCAGCGTTGCTGAGGGGGGGCGAGCTTTCTTT
CDR3 protein: CSVAEGGRAFF

J gene: TRBJ1-1
clone size: -
D gene: -
V gene: TRBV7-2
CDR3 DNA: TGTGCCAGCAGCCAGCTTGGAGTCGGCACTGAAGCTTTCTTT
CDR3 protein: CASSQLGVGTEAFF